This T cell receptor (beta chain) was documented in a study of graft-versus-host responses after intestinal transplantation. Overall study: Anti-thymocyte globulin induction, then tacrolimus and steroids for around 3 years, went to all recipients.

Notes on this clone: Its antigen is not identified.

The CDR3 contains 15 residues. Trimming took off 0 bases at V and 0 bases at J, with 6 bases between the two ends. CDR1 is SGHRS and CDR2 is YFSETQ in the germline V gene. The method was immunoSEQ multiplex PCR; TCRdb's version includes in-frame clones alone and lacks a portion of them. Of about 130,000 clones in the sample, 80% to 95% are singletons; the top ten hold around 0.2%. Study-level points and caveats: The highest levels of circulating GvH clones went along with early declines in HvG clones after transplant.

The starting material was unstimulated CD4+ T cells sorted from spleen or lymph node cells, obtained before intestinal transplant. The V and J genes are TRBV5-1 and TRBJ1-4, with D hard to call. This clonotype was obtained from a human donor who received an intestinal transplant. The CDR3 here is CASSLGPATNEKLFF. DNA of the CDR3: TGCGCCAGCAGCTTGGGGCCAGCAACTAATGAAAAACTGTTTTTT.